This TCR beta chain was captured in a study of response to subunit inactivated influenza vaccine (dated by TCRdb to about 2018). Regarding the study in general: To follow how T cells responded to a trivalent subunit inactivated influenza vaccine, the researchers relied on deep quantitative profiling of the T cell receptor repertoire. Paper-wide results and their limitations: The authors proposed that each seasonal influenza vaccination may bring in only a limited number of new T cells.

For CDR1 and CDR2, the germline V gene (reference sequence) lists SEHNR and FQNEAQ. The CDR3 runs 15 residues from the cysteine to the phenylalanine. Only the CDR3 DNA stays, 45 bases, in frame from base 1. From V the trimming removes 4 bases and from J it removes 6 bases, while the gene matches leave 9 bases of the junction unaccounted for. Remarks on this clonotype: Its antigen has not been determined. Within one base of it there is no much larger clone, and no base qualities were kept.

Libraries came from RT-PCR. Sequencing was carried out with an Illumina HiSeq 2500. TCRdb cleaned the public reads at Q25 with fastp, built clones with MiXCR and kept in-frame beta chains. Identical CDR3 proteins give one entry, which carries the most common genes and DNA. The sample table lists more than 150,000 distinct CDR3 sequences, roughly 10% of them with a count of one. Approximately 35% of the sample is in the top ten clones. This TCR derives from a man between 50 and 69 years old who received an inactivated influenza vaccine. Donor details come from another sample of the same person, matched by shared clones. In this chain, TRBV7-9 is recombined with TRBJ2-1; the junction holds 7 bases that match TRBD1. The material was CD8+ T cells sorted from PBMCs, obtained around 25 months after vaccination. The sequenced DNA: TGTGCCAGCAGCTCATTGGGACAGAATTTCAATGAGCAGTTCTTC. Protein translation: CASSSLGQNFNEQFF.